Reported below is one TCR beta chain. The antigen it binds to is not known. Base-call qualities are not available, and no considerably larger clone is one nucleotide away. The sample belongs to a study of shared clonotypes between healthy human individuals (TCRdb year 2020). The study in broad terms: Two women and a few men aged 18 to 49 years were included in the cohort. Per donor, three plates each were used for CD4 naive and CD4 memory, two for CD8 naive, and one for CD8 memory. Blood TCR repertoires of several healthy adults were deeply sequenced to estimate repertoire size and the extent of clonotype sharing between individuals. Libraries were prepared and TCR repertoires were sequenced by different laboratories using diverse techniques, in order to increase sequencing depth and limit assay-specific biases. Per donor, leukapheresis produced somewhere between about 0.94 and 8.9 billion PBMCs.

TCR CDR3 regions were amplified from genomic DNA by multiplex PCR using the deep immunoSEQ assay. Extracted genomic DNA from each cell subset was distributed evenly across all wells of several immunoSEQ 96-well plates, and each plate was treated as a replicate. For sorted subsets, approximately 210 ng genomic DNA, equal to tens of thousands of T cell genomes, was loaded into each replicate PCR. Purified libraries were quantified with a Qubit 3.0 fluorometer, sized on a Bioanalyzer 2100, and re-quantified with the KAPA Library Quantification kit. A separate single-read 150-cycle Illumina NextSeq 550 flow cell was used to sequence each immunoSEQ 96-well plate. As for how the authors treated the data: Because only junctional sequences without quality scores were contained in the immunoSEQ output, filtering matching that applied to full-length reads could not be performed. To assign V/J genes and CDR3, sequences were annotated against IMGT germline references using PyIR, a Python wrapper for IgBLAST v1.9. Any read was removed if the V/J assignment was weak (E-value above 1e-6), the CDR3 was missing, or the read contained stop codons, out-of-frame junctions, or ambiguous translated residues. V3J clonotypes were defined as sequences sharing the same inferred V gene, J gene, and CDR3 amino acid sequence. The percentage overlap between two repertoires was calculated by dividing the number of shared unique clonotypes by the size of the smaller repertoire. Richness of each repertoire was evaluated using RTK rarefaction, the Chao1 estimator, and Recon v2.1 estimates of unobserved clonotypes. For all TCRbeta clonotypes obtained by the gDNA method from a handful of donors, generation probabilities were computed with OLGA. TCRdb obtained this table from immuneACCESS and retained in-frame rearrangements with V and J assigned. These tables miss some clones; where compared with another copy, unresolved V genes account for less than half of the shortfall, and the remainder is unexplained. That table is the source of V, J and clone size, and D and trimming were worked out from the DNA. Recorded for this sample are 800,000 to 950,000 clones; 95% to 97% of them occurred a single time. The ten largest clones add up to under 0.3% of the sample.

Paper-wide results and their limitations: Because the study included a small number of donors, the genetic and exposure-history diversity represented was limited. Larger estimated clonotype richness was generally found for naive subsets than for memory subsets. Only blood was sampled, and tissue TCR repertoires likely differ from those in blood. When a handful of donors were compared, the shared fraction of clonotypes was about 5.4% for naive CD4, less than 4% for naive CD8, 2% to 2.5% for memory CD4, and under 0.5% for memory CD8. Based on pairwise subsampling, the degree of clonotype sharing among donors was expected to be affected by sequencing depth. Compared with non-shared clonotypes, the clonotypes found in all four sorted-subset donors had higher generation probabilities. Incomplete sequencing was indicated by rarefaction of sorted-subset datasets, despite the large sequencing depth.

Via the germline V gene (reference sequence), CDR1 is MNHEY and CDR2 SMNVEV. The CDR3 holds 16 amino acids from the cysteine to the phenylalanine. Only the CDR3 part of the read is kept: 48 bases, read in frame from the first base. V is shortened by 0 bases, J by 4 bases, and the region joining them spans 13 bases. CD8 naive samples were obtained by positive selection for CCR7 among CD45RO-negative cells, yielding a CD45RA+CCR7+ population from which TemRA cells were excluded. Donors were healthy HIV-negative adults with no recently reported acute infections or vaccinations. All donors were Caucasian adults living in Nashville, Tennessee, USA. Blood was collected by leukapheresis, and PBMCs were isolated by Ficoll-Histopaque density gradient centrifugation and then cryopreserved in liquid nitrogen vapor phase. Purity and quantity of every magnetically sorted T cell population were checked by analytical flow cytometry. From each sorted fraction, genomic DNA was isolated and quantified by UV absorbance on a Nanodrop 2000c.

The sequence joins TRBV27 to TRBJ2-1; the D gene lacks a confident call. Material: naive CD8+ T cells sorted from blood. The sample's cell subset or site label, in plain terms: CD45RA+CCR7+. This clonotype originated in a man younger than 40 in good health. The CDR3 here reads CASSLSGNIWYNEQFF. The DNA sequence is TGTGCCAGCAGTTTATCGGGAAACATCTGGTACAATGAGCAGTTCTTC.